Described below is a single T cell receptor beta chain sequence and its context. These data originate in a study of blood T cell repertoires in COVID-19. Original handling: The assay estimated nucleated cells by amplifying reference gene primers. The repertoire was sequenced with immunoSEQ multiplex PCR; TCRdb's copy has only in-frame clones and lacks some. That table supplies the V and J calls and clone size; D and trimming were determined from the DNA. The table lists about 180,000 clones, 75% to 90% of them singletons. Germline loops: CDR1 SGHRS, CDR2 YFSETQ. V lost 4 bases to trimming and J lost 0 bases, with 8 bases between them. The CDR3 is made up of 15 amino acids.

This receptor was identified in a man aged 35 to 55 who had recovered from COVID-19. The material sequenced was PBMCs or T cells enriched from blood (not recorded which). This sequence joins TRBV5-1 and TRBJ2-6, with D unresolved. The CDR3 DNA reads TGCGCCAGCAGCCAGGTCCCCTCTGGGGCCAACGTCCTGACTTTC. Its translation is CASSQVPSGANVLTF. The variable domain in full, with the rest retrieved from reference TRBV5-1 and TRBJ2-6, is KAGVTQTPRYLIKTRGQQVTLSCSPISGHRSVSWYQQTPGQGLQFLFEYFSETQRNKGNFPGRFSGRQFSNSRSEMNVSTLELGDSALYLCASSQVPSGANVLTFGAGSRLTVL.